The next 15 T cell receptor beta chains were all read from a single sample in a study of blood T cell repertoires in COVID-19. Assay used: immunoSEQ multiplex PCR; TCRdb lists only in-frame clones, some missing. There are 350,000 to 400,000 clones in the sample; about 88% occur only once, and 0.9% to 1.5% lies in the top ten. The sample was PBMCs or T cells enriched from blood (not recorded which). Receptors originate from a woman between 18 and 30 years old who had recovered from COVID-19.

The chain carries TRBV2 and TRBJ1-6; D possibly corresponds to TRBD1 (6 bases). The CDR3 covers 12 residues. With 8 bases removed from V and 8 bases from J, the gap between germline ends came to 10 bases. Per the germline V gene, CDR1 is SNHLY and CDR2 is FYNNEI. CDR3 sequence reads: CASGRQDSPLHF. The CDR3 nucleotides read TGTGCCAGCGGGAGACAGGATTCACCCCTCCACTTT.

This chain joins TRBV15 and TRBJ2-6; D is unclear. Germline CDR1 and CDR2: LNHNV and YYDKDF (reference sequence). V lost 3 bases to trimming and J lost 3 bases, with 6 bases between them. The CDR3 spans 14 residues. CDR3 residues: CATSRRLGANVLTF. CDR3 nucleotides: TGTGCCACCAGCAGGCGTCTTGGGGCCAACGTCCTGACTTTC.

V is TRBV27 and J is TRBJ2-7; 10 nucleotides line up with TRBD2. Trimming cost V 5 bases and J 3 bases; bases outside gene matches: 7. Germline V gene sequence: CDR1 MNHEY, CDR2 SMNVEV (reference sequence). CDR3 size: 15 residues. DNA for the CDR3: TGTGCCAGCAGTCCACTACTAGCGGGGTACTACGAGCAGTACTTC. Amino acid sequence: CASSPLLAGYYEQYF.

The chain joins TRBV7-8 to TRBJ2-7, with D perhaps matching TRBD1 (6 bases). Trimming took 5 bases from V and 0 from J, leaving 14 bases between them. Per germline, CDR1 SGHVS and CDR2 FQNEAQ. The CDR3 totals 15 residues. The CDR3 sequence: CASSTQQGSSYEQYF. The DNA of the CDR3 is TGTGCCAGCAGCACTCAACAGGGTTCCTCCTACGAGCAGTACTTC.

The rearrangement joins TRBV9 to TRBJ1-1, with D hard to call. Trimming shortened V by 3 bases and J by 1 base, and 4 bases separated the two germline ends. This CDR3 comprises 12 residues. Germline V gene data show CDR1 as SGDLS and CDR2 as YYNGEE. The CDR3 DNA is TGTGCCAGCAGCGGAGGGAACACTGAAGCTTTCTTT. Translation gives CASSGGNTEAFF.

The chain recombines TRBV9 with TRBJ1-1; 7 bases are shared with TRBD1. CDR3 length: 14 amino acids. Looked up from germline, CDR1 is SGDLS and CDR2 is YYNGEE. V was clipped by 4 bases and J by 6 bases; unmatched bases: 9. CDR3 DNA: TGTGCCAGCAGCTCATCCCGACAGGGAGCTGAAGCTTTCTTT. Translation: CASSSSRQGAEAFF.

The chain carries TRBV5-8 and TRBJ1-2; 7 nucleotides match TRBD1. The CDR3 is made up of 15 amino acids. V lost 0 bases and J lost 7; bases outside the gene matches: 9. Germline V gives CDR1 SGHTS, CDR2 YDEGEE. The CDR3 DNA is TGTGCCAGCAGCTTGGGAGGACAGGCGATGCCTGGCTACACCTTC. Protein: CASSLGGQAMPGYTF. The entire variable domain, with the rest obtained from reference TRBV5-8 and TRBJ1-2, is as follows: EAGVTQSPTHLIKTRGQQATLRCSPISGHTSVYWYQQALGLGLQFLLWYDEGEERNRGNFPPRFSGRQFPNYSSELNVNALELEDSALYLCASSLGGQAMPGYTFGSGTRLTVV.

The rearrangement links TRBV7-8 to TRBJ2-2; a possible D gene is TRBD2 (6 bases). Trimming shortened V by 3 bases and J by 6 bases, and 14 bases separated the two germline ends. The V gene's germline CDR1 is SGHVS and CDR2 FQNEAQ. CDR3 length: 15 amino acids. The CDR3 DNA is TGTGCCAGCAGCTTCCAAAGGGGAGGAGCCGGGGAGCTGTTTTTT. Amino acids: CASSFQRGGAGELFF.

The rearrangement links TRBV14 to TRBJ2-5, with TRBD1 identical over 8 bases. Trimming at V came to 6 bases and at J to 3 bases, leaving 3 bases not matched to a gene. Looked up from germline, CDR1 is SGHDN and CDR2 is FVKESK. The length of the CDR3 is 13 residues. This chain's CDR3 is CASRGQGKETQYF. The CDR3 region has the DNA TGTGCCAGCAGAGGACAGGGTAAAGAGACCCAGTACTTC.

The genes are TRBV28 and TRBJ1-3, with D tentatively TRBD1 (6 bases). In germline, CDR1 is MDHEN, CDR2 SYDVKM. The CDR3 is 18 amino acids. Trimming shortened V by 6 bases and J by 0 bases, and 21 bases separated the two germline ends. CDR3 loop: CASSSSTQTGNSGNTIYF. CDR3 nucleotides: TGTGCCAGCAGCTCTTCGACCCAGACAGGAAACTCTGGAAACACCATATATTTT. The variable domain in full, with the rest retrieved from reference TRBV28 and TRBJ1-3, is DVKVTQSSRYLVKRTGEKVFLECVQDMDHENMFWYRQDPGLGLRLIYFSYDVKMKEKGDIPEGYSVSREKKERFSLILESASTNQTSMYLCASSSSTQTGNSGNTIYFGEGSWLTVV.

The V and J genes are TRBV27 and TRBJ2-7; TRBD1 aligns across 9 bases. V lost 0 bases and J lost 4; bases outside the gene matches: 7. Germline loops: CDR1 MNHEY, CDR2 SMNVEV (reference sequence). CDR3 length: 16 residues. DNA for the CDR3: TGTGCCAGCAGTTTATCCTCACAGGGGGCTATATACGAGCAGTACTTC. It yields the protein CASSLSSQGAIYEQYF.

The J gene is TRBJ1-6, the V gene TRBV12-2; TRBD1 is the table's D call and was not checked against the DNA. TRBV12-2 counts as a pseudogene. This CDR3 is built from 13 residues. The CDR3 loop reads CASRLQGNSPLHF. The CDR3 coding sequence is TGTGCAAGTCGCTTACAGGGTAATTCACCCCTCCACTTT.

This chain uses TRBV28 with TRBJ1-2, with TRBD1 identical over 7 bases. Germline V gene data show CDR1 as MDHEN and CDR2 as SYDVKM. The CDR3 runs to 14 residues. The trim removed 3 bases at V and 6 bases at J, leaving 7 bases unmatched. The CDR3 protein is CASSFQGEVDGYTF. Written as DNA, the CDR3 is TGTGCCAGCAGTTTCCAGGGGGAGGTCGATGGCTACACCTTC.

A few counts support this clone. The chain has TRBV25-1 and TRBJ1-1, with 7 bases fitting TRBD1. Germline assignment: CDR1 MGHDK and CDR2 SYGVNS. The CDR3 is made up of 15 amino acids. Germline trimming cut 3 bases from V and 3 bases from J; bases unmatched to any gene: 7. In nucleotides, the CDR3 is TGTGCCAGCAGTGAGGGACGAGGGGGCCACACTGAAGCTTTCTTT. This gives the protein CASSEGRGGHTEAFF.

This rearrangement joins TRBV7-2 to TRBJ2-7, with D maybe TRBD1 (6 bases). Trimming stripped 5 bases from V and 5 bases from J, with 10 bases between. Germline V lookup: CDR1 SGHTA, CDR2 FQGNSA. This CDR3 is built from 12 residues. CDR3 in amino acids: CASSRNRDEQYF. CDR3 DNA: TGTGCCAGCAGCCGAAACAGGGACGAGCAGTACTTC.